Below are 25 T cell receptor beta chains sequenced from a single sample in a study of blood T cell repertoires in COVID-19 (dated by TCRdb to 2020 to 2022). The library came from the immunoSEQ multiplex PCR assay. Held by TCRdb, this immuneACCESS table contains in-frame sequences only and omits some clones. Under half of the omission traces to an unresolved V gene where checked; the cause of the rest is unknown. Present in this sample are approximately 34,000 clones, around nine tenths of which were seen just once. The ten largest clones take up 8.5% to 10% of the sample. The sequencing sample was made of peripheral blood. These receptors were obtained from a human donor in a cohort sampled during active COVID-19.

V and J are TRBV6-5 and TRBJ2-1; perhaps TRBD1 as D (5 bases). The CDR3 is 11 residues long. Trimming shortened V by 7 bases and J by 8 bases, and 9 bases separated the two germline ends. Germline lookup yields CDR1 MNHEY and CDR2 SVGAGI. The CDR3 loop is CASTFRDEQFF. The CDR3 coding sequence is TGTGCCAGCACCTTCAGGGATGAGCAGTTCTTC.

The chain links TRBV11-3 to TRBJ2-1; weak D call: TRBD2 (7 bases). Germline V lookup: CDR1 SGHNT, CDR2 YENEEA. V shed 5 bases and J shed 7 bases, with 15 bases lying between them. This CDR3 spans 14 amino acids. CDR3: CASSGGGAWNEQFF. CDR3 coding DNA: TGTGCCAGCAGCGGAGGGGGGGCTTGGAATGAGCAGTTCTTC.

The V and J genes are TRBV30 and TRBJ2-1, with 8 bases fitting TRBD2. This CDR3 region has 18 residues. Losses at the gene ends were 1 base for V and 2 bases for J; bases not matched to a gene: 13. Germline lookup yields CDR1 GTSNPN and CDR2 SVGIG (reference sequence). This CDR3 is CAWSDGRRGRLTYNEQFF. CDR3 DNA sequence: TGTGCCTGGAGTGATGGCAGGCGCGGGAGGTTGACCTACAATGAGCAGTTCTTC.

J is TRBJ1-4 and V is TRBV9; perhaps TRBD1 as D (6 bases). Deletions cut 0 bases from V and 7 bases from J, with 10 bases between. This CDR3 is built from 14 residues. Germline V gives CDR1 SGDLS, CDR2 YYNGEE. The CDR3 DNA sequence: TGTGCCAGCAGCGTAGAGGCGGGGGCTGAAAAACTGTTTTTT. It encodes CASSVEAGAEKLFF.

The V gene is TRBV5-1, the J gene TRBJ2-4; 7 bases fit TRBD2. The CDR3 consists of 16 residues. The J segment lost 6 bases and the V segment lost 0 bases, leaving 9 bases of the junction unmatched. Germline values: CDR1 SGHRS, CDR2 YFSETQ. The CDR3 bases are TGCGCCAGCAGCTTGGTGGGGCCAGGGAGGGGAAACATTCAGTACTTC. Its translation: CASSLVGPGRGNIQYF.

The count of this clone is one. The chain combines TRBV5-1 with TRBJ1-1, with 8 bases identical to TRBD1. CDR1 is SGHRS, CDR2 YFSETQ, per germline. The CDR3 is 13 residues long. With 1 base clipped from V and 5 bases from J, the junction kept 1 base outside the gene matches. CDR3 in amino acids: CASSLTGGTEAFF. The CDR3 nucleotides read TGCGCCAGCAGCTTGACAGGGGGGACTGAAGCTTTCTTT.

The V and J genes are TRBV30 and TRBJ1-5; 7 bases line up with TRBD1. J was trimmed by 9 bases and V by 4 bases; bases with no gene match: 12. Germline CDR1 reads GTSNPN; CDR2 reads SVGIG (reference sequence). This CDR3 is built from 14 residues. Here the CDR3 DNA reads TGTGCCTGGAACTCCGGACAGGTCTTTGGGCCCCAGCATTTT. Its translation is CAWNSGQVFGPQHF.

V usage is TRBV28 and J usage is TRBJ1-1; D unresolved. The V end was cut by 6 bases, the J end by 1 base, with 15 bases between. The CDR3 runs to 15 residues. CDR1 is MDHEN, CDR2 SYDVKM, per germline. The CDR3 DNA reads TGTGCCAGCAGCCCCGCCCCCGCGGGGAACACTGAAGCTTTCTTT. Amino acids: CASSPAPAGNTEAFF.

The chain employs TRBV19 and TRBJ1-5; TRBD1 aligns across 7 bases. The CDR3 sequence is 14 residues long. The J segment lost 4 bases and the V segment lost 7 bases, leaving 7 bases of the junction unmatched. Germline-derived CDR1 and CDR2 are LNHDA and SQIVND (reference sequence). The CDR3 DNA is TGTGCCAGTACTCCGACAGGGACTAATCAGCCCCAGCATTTT. This codes for CASTPTGTNQPQHF.

The chain carries TRBV28 and TRBJ2-7; no definite D call. This CDR3 region has 11 residues. CDR1 and CDR2 from the germline V gene are MDHEN and SYDVKM. V lost 6 bases and J 2 bases, leaving 5 bases between the germline ends. Written as DNA, the CDR3 is TGTGCCAGCAGCCGCGCCTACGAGCAGTACTTC. Translation gives CASSRAYEQYF.

The chain employs TRBV9 and TRBJ2-1; 8 bases align to TRBD2. From germline, CDR1 is SGDLS and CDR2 YYNGEE. Losses at the gene ends were 0 bases for V and 15 bases for J; bases not matched to a gene: 5. The CDR3 runs 12 residues. In DNA form, the CDR3 reads TGTGCCAGCAGCGTAGTCGGGACTAGTCTGTTCTTC. As protein: CASSVVGTSLFF.

This sequence joins TRBV5-8 and TRBJ1-2; D is perhaps TRBD1 (5 bases). CDR1 is SGHTS, CDR2 YDEGEE, per germline. The CDR3 covers 11 residues. V lost 4 bases, J lost 4 bases, and 5 bases lay in between. DNA for the CDR3: TGTGCCAGCAGCCAGGGCTATGGCTACACCTTC. Translated: CASSQGYGYTF.

The chain carries TRBV25-1 and TRBJ2-1; tentative D call: TRBD1 (7 bases). This CDR3 comprises 14 residues. The V end was cut by 10 bases, the J end by 6 bases, with 19 bases between. Germline V gene lookup returns CDR1 MGHDK and CDR2 SYGVNS. CDR3 region: CATRQGGLANEQFF. The CDR3, as DNA: TGTGCCACACGACAGGGAGGATTGGCCAATGAGCAGTTCTTC.

DNA for the CDR3: TGCGCCAGCAGCCCACTAGCGGGAGCTGAGACCCAGTACTTC. Translated, it gives CASSPLAGAETQYF. The J gene is TRBJ2-5, the V gene TRBV5-1; TRBD2 matches 11 bases. Trimming took 4 bases from V and 5 from J; bases not matched to a gene: 4. CDR3 length equals 14 residues. Germline V lookup: CDR1 SGHRS, CDR2 YFSETQ.

This clone occurred a few times. The V and J genes are TRBV3-1 (or the pseudogene TRBV3-2) and TRBJ1-2; 8 bases match TRBD1. The length of the CDR3 is 14 residues. Germline V gives CDR1 LGHDT, CDR2 YNNKEL (reference sequence). V dropped 3 bases and J dropped 6; count of bases not matched to a gene: 6. The CDR3 protein is CASSQPQGANGYTF. CDR3 bases: TGTGCCAGCAGCCAGCCGCAGGGGGCAAATGGCTACACCTTC.

The rearrangement uses TRBV5-6 and TRBJ2-7, with 10 nucleotides matching TRBD2. Germline CDR1 reads SGHDT; CDR2 reads YYEEEE. V was clipped by 5 bases and J by 2 bases; unmatched bases: 7. There are 15 residues in the CDR3. For the CDR3, the DNA is TGTGCCAGCAGTTCCAGCGGGAGGGCCGCCTACGAGCAGTACTTC. It is translated as CASSSSGRAAYEQYF.

This rearrangement joins TRBV2 to TRBJ2-7, with TRBD1 as a possible D gene (7 bases). Trimming stripped 8 bases from V and 0 bases from J, with 14 bases between. Germline V gene lookup returns CDR1 SNHLY and CDR2 FYNNEI. The CDR3 totals 14 residues. CDR3 loop: CASRGTATSYEQYF. The CDR3 DNA reads as TGTGCCAGCCGGGGGACAGCCACCTCCTACGAGCAGTACTTC.

This clone appeared once. Because the CDR3's place on the DNA is in doubt, the DNA is left out and the CDR3 is given as listed by TCRdb. The chain carries TRBV29-1 and TRBJ1-2; TRBD1 is the table's D call, not checked against the DNA. The V gene's germline CDR1 is SQVTM and CDR2 ANQGSEA. Both ends counted, the CDR3 spans 12 residues. This chain's CDR3 is CSVVGTGAHRTF.

The V and J genes are TRBV6-5 and TRBJ1-2, with D possibly TRBD1 on 6 matching bases. The germline V gene has CDR1 MNHEY and CDR2 SVGAGI. V was trimmed by 5 bases and J by 2 bases, leaving 15 bases between them. The CDR3 sequence is 15 residues long. CDR3 amino acids: CASSTIRTGNYGYTF. The CDR3 DNA is TGTGCCAGCAGTACGATCAGAACAGGGAACTATGGCTACACCTTC.

The genes are TRBV27 and TRBJ2-7; possible D gene TRBD1, 6 bases. Trimming shortened V by 6 bases and J by 2 bases, and 14 bases separated the two germline ends. The length of the CDR3 is 14 residues. CDR1 MNHEY and CDR2 SMNVEV come from the germline V gene (reference sequence). Here the CDR3 DNA reads TGTGCCAGCAGACGACAGGCTGAAACCTACGAGCAGTACTTC. Residues: CASRRQAETYEQYF.

The rearrangement uses TRBV21-1 and TRBJ1-6. TRBV21-1 is a recognized pseudogene. CDR3 length: 14 amino acids. CDR3 in DNA: TGTGCCAGCAGCAATGGGAGGTATAATTCACCCCTCCACTTT. Translated: CASSNGRYNSPLHF.

The rearrangement joins TRBV6-6 to TRBJ2-5; 7 bases match TRBD2. The CDR3 runs to 14 residues. Germline lookup yields CDR1 MNHNY and CDR2 SVGAGI (reference sequence). Trimming removed 5 bases from V and 3 bases from J; junction bases left unmatched: 6. The CDR3 region has the DNA TGTGCCAGCAGTCAAGGGGCGGGGGAAGAGACCCAGTACTTC. Translating it yields CASSQGAGEETQYF.

The V gene is TRBV7-9, the J gene TRBJ1-2; 11 nucleotides align to TRBD1. The germline CDR1 and CDR2 sequences are SEHNR and FQNEAQ (reference sequence). The CDR3 length is 14 residues. V shed 6 bases, J shed 8 bases, and the junction held 8 bases outside the gene matches. Written as DNA, the CDR3 is TGTGCCAGCAGTTCCGGACAGGGGGCGTTGGGCTACACCTTC. This gives the protein CASSSGQGALGYTF.

This chain joins TRBV19 and TRBJ2-5; 12 nucleotides line up with TRBD2. Germline V gene sequence: CDR1 LNHDA, CDR2 SQIVND (reference sequence). The ends lost 4 bases at V and 5 bases at J; junction bases unmatched: 2. CDR3 length: 14 residues. CDR3 region: CASSRTSGIETQYF. In DNA form, the CDR3 reads TGTGCCAGTAGTAGGACTAGCGGGATTGAGACCCAGTACTTC.

This chain links TRBV7-8 with TRBJ2-5; D remains unclear. CDR3 size: 14 residues. V lost 2 bases and J 3 bases, leaving 10 bases between the germline ends. Germline V gene sequence: CDR1 SGHVS, CDR2 FQNEAQ. CDR3 bases: TGTGCCAGCAGCTTAACCAACTCAAAAGAGACCCAGTACTTC. Residues: CASSLTNSKETQYF.